The T cell receptor (beta chain) under discussion was sequenced for a study of beta chain features in type 1 diabetes. Populations obtained by sorting all exceeded 95% purity. From germline, CDR1 is SGHAT and CDR2 FQDESV (reference sequence). V trimming: 5 bases; J trimming: 1 base; junction bases outside the gene matches: 7. This CDR3 has 16 amino acids. cDNA synthesis used the whole RNA isolate, giving expressed TCRB sequences. Data came from immunoSEQ multiplex PCR; TCRdb stores just in-frame clones and leaves some out. This table has roughly 140,000 clones, less than 9% appearing once. This clone occurred many times.

This clonotype was sampled from a woman in her twenties or thirties in good health. The chain recombines TRBV11-1 with TRBJ2-2; 7 positions agree with TRBD1. The specimen was central memory CD4+ T cells from blood. CDR3 loop: CASSRTGTVNTGELFF. CDR3 sequence (DNA): TGTGCCAGCAGCCGGACCGGGACAGTGAACACCGGGGAGCTGTTTTTT. The full variable domain, with the rest looked up from reference TRBV11-1 and TRBJ2-2, is EAEVAQSPRYKITEKSQAVAFWCDPISGHATLYWYRQILGQGPELLVQFQDESVVDDSQLPKDRFSAERLKGVDSTLKIQPAELGDSAMYLCASSRTGTVNTGELFFGEGSRLTVL.